This T cell receptor (beta chain) was found in a study of cytomegalovirus exposure and HLA in healthy donors. Study in general: T cells numbering around 190 million yielded around 120 million unique TCR beta sequences in an earlier analysis. The early release's HLA-typed donors yielded some 85 million unique TCRs.

Regarding the study as a whole: A later examination showed that TCR association rates differed by HLA locus, with DRB1 most and HLA-C fewest. Most CMV-associated TCR beta chains were later found to appear HLA-restricted.

13 Jbeta primers and 60 Vbeta primers were used for the PCR. Libraries were prepared by immunoSEQ multiplex PCR; TCRdb keeps only in-frame clonotypes and omits some of them. Of about 140,000 clones listed, roughly 83% are singletons. Turning to this clone: Its antigen is currently unknown.

The germline gives CDR1 SNHLY, CDR2 FYNNEI. The J segment lost 5 bases and the V segment lost 5 bases, leaving 6 bases of the junction unmatched. The length of the CDR3 is 15 residues. V is TRBV2 and J is TRBJ2-7; 13 positions match TRBD2. This receptor was obtained from a female donor in good health and CMV-seronegative. Sequencing was carried out using PBMCs. CDR3 protein: CASSRTSGSVHEQYF. In DNA form, the CDR3 reads TGTGCCAGCAGTAGGACTAGCGGGAGTGTGCACGAGCAGTACTTC.